The 31 T cell receptor beta chains below come from one sample, sequenced in a study of blood T cell repertoires in COVID-19. Assay: immunoSEQ multiplex PCR; the TCRdb copy retains only in-frame clones and omits some. This table has over 150,000 clones, roughly 84% appearing once. Sequencing was done on a sample of peripheral blood. These receptors were obtained from a woman aged 55-70 years with acute or convalescent COVID-19.

The chain combines TRBV6-2 or TRBV6-3 with TRBJ2-5; 8 bases are a match to TRBD2. V lost 3 bases, J lost 5 bases, and 17 bases stayed unmatched. The CDR3 has 18 residues. The V gene's germline CDR1 is MNHEY and CDR2 SVGEGT. The CDR3 is CASSYLNSGALRGETQYF. CDR3 in DNA: TGTGCCAGCAGTTATCTCAATAGCGGGGCGCTGAGAGGGGAGACCCAGTACTTC.

This clone was seen only a few times. CDR3 in DNA: TGTGCCAGCAGCATGGGGGCATTGAATTCACCCCTCCACTTT. It is translated as CASSMGALNSPLHF. The chain recombines TRBV5-4 with TRBJ1-6; tentative D call: TRBD1 (6 bases). The CDR3 is 14 residues long. Trimming cost V 4 bases and J 7 bases, with 12 bases left between them. Looked up from germline, CDR1 is SGHNT and CDR2 is YYREEE (reference sequence). The entire variable domain, with the rest obtained from reference TRBV5-4 and TRBJ1-6, is as follows: ETGVTQSPTHLIKTRGQQVTLRCSSQSGHNTVSWYQQALGQGPQFIFQYYREEENGRGNFPPRFSGLQFPNYSSELNVNALELDDSALYLCASSMGALNSPLHFGNGTRLTVT.

This chain's CDR3 is CAWSVGGSNEKLFF. In nucleotides, the CDR3 is TGTGCCTGGAGTGTCGGGGGTTCTAATGAAAAACTGTTTTTT. The V call is TRBV30, the J call TRBJ1-4; TRBD1 might be the D (5 bases). V was trimmed by 0 bases and J by 3 bases, leaving 8 bases between them. The CDR3 extends over 14 amino acids. CDR1 GTSNPN and CDR2 SVGIG come from the germline V gene (reference sequence).

The CDR3 nucleotides are TGTGCCAGCAGCCCACAGGGACGAGGTTCACCCCTCCACTTT. Its translation is CASSPQGRGSPLHF. The V gene is TRBV3-1 (or the pseudogene TRBV3-2), the J gene TRBJ1-6, with a tentative D call TRBD1 (6 bases). V was cut by 4 bases and J by 9 bases, with 13 bases left in between. Germline lookup yields CDR1 LGHDT and CDR2 YNNKEL (reference sequence). CDR3 length: 14 amino acids.

This clone was counted between two and nine times. The CDR3 is CASSQGGTQYF. In nucleotides, the CDR3 is TGTGCCAGCAGCCAGGGGGGAACGCAGTATTTT. J is TRBJ2-3 and V is TRBV4-2; perhaps TRBD2 as D (6 bases). Germline CDR1 is LGHNA and CDR2 is YNFKEQ. The CDR3 is made up of 11 amino acids. With 3 bases removed from V and 9 bases from J, the gap between germline ends came to 7 bases.

The CDR3 sequence is CASSLAASGGSTDTQYF. CDR3 sequence (DNA): TGCGCCAGCAGCTTGGCCGCTAGCGGGGGTAGCACAGATACGCAGTATTTT. The chain employs TRBV5-1 and TRBJ2-3, with 10 positions matching TRBD2. V dropped 0 bases and J dropped 0; count of bases not matched to a gene: 4. The CDR3 spans 17 residues. CDR1 and CDR2 from the germline V gene are SGHRS and YFSETQ.

This sequence joins TRBV23-1 and TRBJ2-7; D might be TRBD1 (6 bases). TRBV23-1 is an open reading frame, and its role is uncertain. The length of the CDR3 is 16 residues. V was shortened by 0 bases and J by 3 bases, with 15 bases between the two germline ends. CDR3: CASSQSQDSFFYEQYF. The CDR3 nucleotides are TGCGCCAGCAGTCAATCCCAGGACAGCTTTTTCTACGAGCAGTACTTC.

This chain connects TRBV4-3 to TRBJ2-3; perhaps TRBD2 as D (6 bases). The V and J ends lost 0 bases and 2 bases respectively, with 12 bases between them. The CDR3 length is 16 residues. The V gene's germline CDR1 is LGHNA and CDR2 YSLEER. CDR3 residues: CASSQEGGAYTDTQYF. CDR3 nucleotides: TGCGCCAGCAGCCAAGAGGGCGGGGCCTACACAGATACGCAGTATTTT.

The chain uses TRBV6-2 or TRBV6-3 and TRBJ1-1; D is perhaps TRBD1 (5 bases). The CDR3 consists of 13 residues. The germline V and J ends were trimmed by 2 bases and 6 bases, with 10 bases remaining between them. CDR1 and CDR2 from the germline V gene are MNHEY and SVGEGT. CDR3: CASSYTVRAEAFF. CDR3 coding DNA: TGTGCCAGCAGTTACACCGTCAGGGCTGAAGCTTTCTTT.

The gene calls are TRBV23-1 and TRBJ1-2, with D hard to call. TRBV23-1 is annotated as an ORF whose role is uncertain. The CDR3 runs to 21 residues. The V end lost 6 bases, the J end lost 3 bases, and 35 bases lay between the germline ends. The CDR3 reads CASSPLHNPAVNGRPDYGYTF. The CDR3 nucleotides are TGCGCCAGCAGCCCACTCCACAACCCAGCAGTCAACGGGAGGCCGGACTATGGCTACACCTTC.

V and J are TRBV2 and TRBJ2-7; 9 positions match TRBD1. The CDR3 length is 14 residues. V was clipped by 10 bases and J by 1 base; unmatched bases: 8. The germline gives CDR1 SNHLY, CDR2 FYNNEI. The CDR3 DNA reads as TGTGCCACAGGTTTAGGGACAGGGTCCTACGAGCAGTACTTC. This encodes CATGLGTGSYEQYF. Full variable domain (remainder filled in from reference TRBV2 and TRBJ2-7): EPEVTQTPSHQVTQMGQEVILRCVPISNHLYFYWYRQILGQKVEFLVSFYNNEISEKSEIFDDQFSVERPDGSNFTLKIRSTKLEDSAMYFCATGLGTGSYEQYFGPGTRLTVT.

The chain employs TRBV9 and TRBJ2-1, with 7 bases fitting TRBD2. Germline trimming cut 3 bases from V and 5 bases from J; bases unmatched to any gene: 11. Germline V gene data show CDR1 as SGDLS and CDR2 as YYNGEE. CDR3 length: 16 residues. The CDR3 region is CASSATTSSSNNEQFF. CDR3 coding DNA: TGTGCCAGCAGCGCCACGACTAGCTCATCAAACAATGAGCAGTTCTTC.

The rearrangement uses TRBV27 and TRBJ2-1, with TRBD2 identical over 7 bases. With V trimmed by 4 bases and J by 4 bases, 4 bases remained unmatched. The germline gives CDR1 MNHEY, CDR2 SMNVEV (reference sequence). The CDR3 totals 14 residues. The CDR3 nucleotides read TGTGCCAGCAGTTCGGGCGGGGGTTACAATGAGCAGTTCTTC. The encoded protein is CASSSGGGYNEQFF.

The table lists this clone with a few counts. The V call is TRBV7-2, the J call TRBJ2-3; a weak D match, TRBD1 (5 bases). The CDR3 extends over 14 amino acids. The germline V gene encodes CDR1 SGHTA and CDR2 FQGNSA. Trimming cost V 5 bases and J 3 bases, with 12 bases left between them. For the CDR3, the DNA is TGTGCCAGCAGCCGCCAGGGTCGGACAGATACGCAGTATTTT. Its translation: CASSRQGRTDTQYF. Full variable domain (remainder filled in from reference TRBV7-2 and TRBJ2-3): GAGVSQSPSNKVTEKGKDVELRCDPISGHTALYWYRQSLGQGLEFLIYFQGNSAPDKSGLPSDRFSAERTGGSVSTLTIQRTQQEDSAVYLCASSRQGRTDTQYFGPGTRLTVL.

The chain employs TRBV5-1 and TRBJ1-1; no clear D. Germline assignment: CDR1 SGHRS and CDR2 YFSETQ. This CDR3 comprises 13 residues. V was clipped by 6 bases and J by 5 bases, with 14 bases between them. CDR3: CASTPVPRTEAFF. CDR3 coding DNA: TGCGCCAGCACCCCAGTCCCGAGGACTGAAGCTTTCTTT.

This chain joins TRBV9 and TRBJ1-3, with D possibly matching TRBD1 (6 bases). V dropped 1 base and J dropped 8 bases, with 13 bases sitting between them. The length of the CDR3 is 14 residues. Germline V CDR1 and CDR2: SGDLS, YYNGEE. CDR3 bases: TGTGCCAGCAGCGTACAGGGGACCCAGGACACCATATATTTT. Translated, it gives CASSVQGTQDTIYF.

The gene calls are TRBV5-1 and TRBJ1-4; TRBD1 agrees at 7 bases. The CDR3 length is 14 residues. Germline lookup yields CDR1 SGHRS and CDR2 YFSETQ. J lost 5 bases, V lost 4 bases, and 5 bases had no gene match. For the CDR3, the DNA is TGCGCCAGCAGCCAGGGACAGCCAAATGAAAAACTGTTTTTT. Protein product: CASSQGQPNEKLFF.

The chain recombines TRBV5-4 with TRBJ2-3; D gene ambiguous. Trimming cost V 5 bases and J 0 bases, with 7 bases left between them. CDR1 is SGHNT and CDR2 is YYREEE in the germline V gene (reference sequence). There are 13 residues in the CDR3. CDR3 sequence (DNA): TGTGCCAGCAGATTGACTAGCACAGATACGCAGTATTTT. This translates into CASRLTSTDTQYF.

The sample holds a few counts of this clone. V and J are TRBV10-3 and TRBJ1-6, with D possibly being TRBD1 (6 bases). Trimming removed 0 bases from V and 10 bases from J, with 13 bases in between. Germline CDR1 ENHRY, CDR2 SYGVKD. CDR3 length: 15 residues. CDR3 DNA sequence: TGTGCCATCAGTGAGTCGTGGGGGCGAAACTCACCCCTCCACTTT. Protein: CAISESWGRNSPLHF.

The V and J genes are TRBV3-1 (or the pseudogene TRBV3-2) and TRBJ2-7; 16 bases fit TRBD2. CDR1 is LGHDT and CDR2 is YNNKEL in the germline V gene (reference sequence). The V gene end was trimmed by 3 bases and the J gene end by 2 bases; junction bases not matched to a gene: 1. This CDR3 has 16 amino acids. CDR3 in DNA: TGTGCCAGCAGCCATGGGACTAGCGGGGGGGCCTACGAGCAGTACTTC. Amino acid sequence: CASSHGTSGGAYEQYF.

The chain joins TRBV11-3 to TRBJ2-7; 8 bases align to TRBD1. In germline, CDR1 is SGHNT, CDR2 YENEEA. The CDR3 consists of 13 residues. J lost 9 bases, V lost 5 bases, and 9 bases had no gene match. The CDR3 loop is CASSPRQGSRQYF. In DNA, the CDR3 is TGTGCCAGCAGCCCCCGACAGGGGTCCAGGCAGTACTTC. Using reference TRBV11-3 and TRBJ2-7 for the parts outside the CDR3, the full variable domain is EAGVVQSPRYKIIEKKQPVAFWCNPISGHNTLYWYLQNLGQGPELLIRYENEEAVDDSQLPKDRFSAERLKGVDSTLKIQPAELGDSAVYLCASSPRQGSRQYFGPGTRLTVT.

The chain has TRBV6-5 and TRBJ1-2; 10 bases line up with TRBD1. The germline V gene encodes CDR1 MNHEY and CDR2 SVGAGI. The CDR3 has 14 amino acids. With 6 bases clipped from V and 3 bases from J, the junction kept 4 bases outside the gene matches. The DNA for the CDR3 is TGTGCCAGCAGGTACGGGACAGGGGACTATGGCTACACCTTC. This codes for CASRYGTGDYGYTF.

The genes are TRBV10-1 and TRBJ1-6; weak D call: TRBD1 (6 bases). The CDR3 spans 15 residues. V shed 7 bases and J shed 9 bases, with 19 bases lying between them. Germline CDR1 reads WNHNN; CDR2 reads SYGVQD (reference sequence). Here the CDR3 DNA reads TGCGCCAGCACCTTGGGGGGGACAAAGGGTTCACCCCTCCACTTT. Translating gives CASTLGGTKGSPLHF.

This clone was observed a single time. DNA of the CDR3: TGTGCCAGCTCACCCCCGGGACAGGGTGGATATGGCGAGCAGTACTTC. Translating gives CASSPPGQGGYGEQYF. V and J are TRBV18 and TRBJ2-7; 9 bases are a match to TRBD1. Per the germline V gene, CDR1 is KGHSH and CDR2 is LQKENI. Germline trimming cut 3 bases from V and 6 bases from J; bases unmatched to any gene: 12. The CDR3 is 16 amino acids.

The rearrangement joins TRBV15 to TRBJ1-3, with D possibly TRBD1 on 5 matching bases. Per germline, CDR1 LNHNV and CDR2 YYDKDF (reference sequence). The V end was cut by 0 bases, the J end by 1 base, with 13 bases between. The CDR3 is made up of 17 amino acids. The CDR3 DNA reads as TGTGCCACCAGCAGAGAATCAGCAGGGACTTCTGGAAACACCATATATTTT. This gives the protein CATSRESAGTSGNTIYF.

The table lists this clone with a count of one. The rearrangement links TRBV4-1 to TRBJ2-7; D is possibly TRBD2 (6 bases). Trimming shortened V by 0 bases and J by 3 bases, and 12 bases separated the two germline ends. Germline V gives CDR1 MGHRA, CDR2 YSYEKL. This CDR3 spans 15 amino acids. The CDR3 nucleotides are TGCGCCAGCAGCCAAGAGAGCGGGCCCGACTACGAGCAGTACTTC. The encoded protein is CASSQESGPDYEQYF.

The V call is TRBV12-3 or TRBV12-4, the J call TRBJ1-1; D is ambiguous. Trimming took off 3 bases at V and 1 base at J, with 6 bases between the two ends. The CDR3 sequence is 13 residues long. The CDR3 DNA follows: TGTGCCAGCAGTTTGAAGAGGAACACTGAAGCTTTCTTT. Protein: CASSLKRNTEAFF.

This clone was seen once. The chain employs TRBV3-1 (or the pseudogene TRBV3-2) and TRBJ2-5, with 11 positions matching TRBD2. CDR1 is LGHDT, CDR2 YNNKEL, per germline (reference sequence). The CDR3 covers 16 residues. V was pared by 3 bases and J by 1 base, with 4 bases of the junction left unmatched. CDR3 protein: CASSQGTSGLQETQYF. The CDR3, as DNA: TGTGCCAGCAGCCAGGGGACTAGCGGTCTCCAAGAGACCCAGTACTTC.

The chain carries TRBV19 and TRBJ1-6; 8 bases agree with TRBD1. V lost 4 bases to trimming and J lost 10 bases; unmatched junction nucleotides: 12. The CDR3 extends over 16 amino acids. The V gene's germline CDR1 is LNHDA and CDR2 SQIVND (reference sequence). CDR3 bases: TGTGCCAGTAGTAACCTTCCGGGACAGGTCGAATCACCCCTCCACTTT. This codes for CASSNLPGQVESPLHF. Using reference TRBV19 and TRBJ1-6 for the parts outside the CDR3, the full variable domain is DGGITQSPKYLFRKEGQNVTLSCEQNLNHDAMYWYRQDPGQGLRLIYYSQIVNDFQKGDIAEGYSVSREKKESFPLTVTSAQKNPTAFYLCASSNLPGQVESPLHFGNGTRLTVT.

V and J are TRBV3-1 (or the pseudogene TRBV3-2) and TRBJ1-1, with D unresolved. The CDR3 is 13 residues long. V lost 4 bases and J lost 1, with 7 bases in between. CDR1 and CDR2 (germline): LGHDT, YNNKEL (reference sequence). The CDR3 DNA is TGTGCCAGCAGCCCTCAGAAGAACACTGAAGCTTTCTTT. Residues: CASSPQKNTEAFF.

Notes on this clone: The junction departs from the called germline gene at one end, perhaps through a read error. This sequence joins TRBV6-2 or TRBV6-3 and TRBJ1-2, with 10 bases matching TRBD1. Per the germline V gene, CDR1 is MNHEY and CDR2 is SVGEGT. This CDR3 is 16 amino acids long. This CDR3 is CASSHSGTGVDYGYTF. Here the CDR3 DNA reads TGTGCCAGCAGTCACTCCGGGACAGGGGTTGACTATGGCTACACCTTC.